The 7 T cell receptor beta chains below all came from one sample that was sequenced in a study of CD8 T cells in ankylosing spondylitis. TCRdb re-called the 5' RACE reads with MiXCR, one entry per CDR3 protein. The sample contains about 260,000 distinct CDR3 sequences, roughly a quarter of which appear only once. Sequencing was carried out using blood, either unsorted or a sorted T cell fraction (not recorded which). The receptor set was obtained from a male donor with ankylosing spondylitis or in good health (not recorded which).

This clonotype was counted at least ten times. The CDR3, as DNA: TGCAGTGCTAACCAGCGGACTAGCGGGGCCACAGATACGCAGTATTTT. Protein product: CSANQRTSGATDTQYF. The rearrangement links TRBV20-1 to TRBJ2-3; 12 nucleotides line up with TRBD2. CDR1 is DFQATT and CDR2 is SNEGSKA in the germline V gene (reference sequence). This CDR3 is built from 16 residues. With V trimmed by 4 bases and J by 2 bases, 7 bases remained unmatched.

The chain is built from TRBV6-1 and TRBJ2-1; the match to TRBD2 covers 14 bases. The CDR3 totals 15 residues. Germline loops: CDR1 MNHNS, CDR2 SASEGT. The V segment lost 4 bases and the J segment 10 bases; nucleotides outside the gene matches: 6. The DNA for the CDR3 is TGTGCCAGCAGTGGACTAGCGGGGGGGCCGTGGGAGCAGTTCTTC. As protein: CASSGLAGGPWEQFF.

This clonotype was seen more than once but under ten times. The rearrangement joins TRBV9 to TRBJ1-2; 9 bases line up with TRBD1. J was trimmed by 1 base and V by 2 bases; bases with no gene match: 0. Germline V gives CDR1 SGDLS, CDR2 YYNGEE. The CDR3 is made up of 14 amino acids. CDR3 sequence (DNA): TGTGCCAGCAGCGTGGACAGGGGTAACTATGGCTACACCTTC. Its translation: CASSVDRGNYGYTF.

This clonotype was observed many times. This sequence joins TRBV28 and TRBJ2-1; no reliable D call. Germline lookup yields CDR1 MDHEN and CDR2 SYDVKM. V was trimmed by 3 bases and J by 8 bases, leaving 5 bases between them. This CDR3 region has 11 residues. CDR3 nucleotides: TGTGCCAGCAGTTTGATGGATGAGCAGTTCTTC. Its protein is CASSLMDEQFF.

The genes are TRBV6-5 and TRBJ2-7; 8 nucleotides agree with TRBD1. Germline values: CDR1 MNHEY, CDR2 SVGAGI. Losses at the gene ends were 4 bases for V and 0 bases for J; bases not matched to a gene: 5. This CDR3 comprises 15 residues. CDR3 sequence: CASSLEGTGSYEQYF. The DNA for the CDR3 is TGTGCCAGCAGTTTGGAGGGGACAGGCTCCTACGAGCAGTACTTC.

This clonotype was picked up many times. The gene calls are TRBV20-1 and TRBJ2-5; 8 bases are shared with TRBD2. CDR3 length: 14 amino acids. Germline CDR1 and CDR2: DFQATT and SNEGSKA (reference sequence). V lost 6 bases and J lost 4; bases outside the gene matches: 10. CDR3 coding DNA: TGCAGTGCCCCATTTCCGGGGGGGGCAGAGACCCAGTACTTC. Its protein product is CSAPFPGGAETQYF.

This clonotype has just one count. The CDR3 spells CASSPRAGSTEAFF. The CDR3 region has the DNA TGTGCCAGCAGTCCTAGGGCCGGGAGCACTGAAGCTTTCTTT. The rearrangement links TRBV12-3 or TRBV12-4 to TRBJ1-1; D ambiguous. CDR3 length: 14 residues. With 5 bases removed from V and 4 bases from J, the gap between germline ends came to 14 bases.